A single sample is the source of the 23 T cell receptor beta chains below, sequenced in a study of T cells in Graves' hyperthyroidism and ophthalmopathy. RNA transcripts were the template for amplifying TCR beta CDR3 regions. HTBI primers were used for first-round RT-PCR of the TCR CDR3. TCRdb used MiXCR to reprocess the multiplex PCR reads, holding one entry per CDR3 protein. The sample contains under 400,000 distinct CDR3 sequences, approximately 25% of which appear only once. The source material was blood. Receptor source: a man aged 50 to 59 with Graves' hyperthyroidism.

The J gene is TRBJ2-5, the V gene TRBV28; D tentatively fits TRBD1 or TRBD2 (5 bases each). In germline, CDR1 is MDHEN, CDR2 SYDVKM. V gave up 6 bases and J gave up 0 bases, with 14 bases separating them. The CDR3 sequence is 15 residues long. This CDR3 is CASSSPGRNQETQYF. CDR3 coding DNA: TGTGCCAGCAGCTCCCCGGGACGGAACCAAGAGACCCAGTACTTC.

This chain uses TRBV3-1 with TRBJ1-1; D uncertain. The CDR3 has 15 residues. Germline loops: CDR1 LGHDT, CDR2 YNNKEL (reference sequence). The CDR3 DNA is TGTACCAAAACCCCGGTTGAGAGGGAGGGCACTGAAGCTTTCTTT. As protein: CTKTPVEREGTEAFF.

The chain carries TRBV20-1 and TRBJ2-3; TRBD1 aligns across 8 bases. The germline V gene has CDR1 DFQATT and CDR2 SNEGSKA (reference sequence). The CDR3 sequence is 14 residues long. With 4 bases clipped from V and 2 bases from J, the junction kept 5 bases outside the gene matches. The CDR3 loop is CSATGQAITDTQYF. CDR3 DNA: TGCAGTGCTACGGGACAGGCGATCACAGATACGCAGTATTTT.

This clonotype showed up just a few times. This sequence joins TRBV7-2 and TRBJ2-7; 8 positions match TRBD2. The CDR3 is made up of 16 amino acids. Germline CDR1 SGHTA, CDR2 FQGNSA. With 5 bases clipped from V and 5 bases from J, the junction kept 14 bases outside the gene matches. The CDR3 spells CASSPSGSGRTDEQYF. In DNA, the CDR3 is TGTGCCAGCAGCCCCTCGGGGAGCGGGAGAACGGACGAGCAGTACTTC.

This clonotype appeared a few times. CDR3 nucleotides: TGTGCCAGTAGTGACAGGGTAGTTGGCTACACCTTC. It specifies CASSDRVVGYTF. This chain joins TRBV19 and TRBJ1-2; 7 nucleotides agree with TRBD1. Germline-derived CDR1 and CDR2 are LNHDA and SQIVND (reference sequence). Trimming took 5 bases from V and 7 from J; bases not matched to a gene: 4. This CDR3 is 12 amino acids long.

The chain carries TRBV27 and TRBJ2-3; D ambiguous. CDR1 and CDR2 from the germline V gene are MNHEY and SMNVEV (reference sequence). The V end was cut by 4 bases, the J end by 5 bases, with 13 bases between. This CDR3 spans 14 amino acids. CDR3 protein: CASSSDRAVDTQYF. The CDR3 nucleotides read TGTGCCAGCAGTTCGGACCGGGCCGTAGATACGCAGTATTTT.

This clonotype turned up a few times. This chain connects TRBV12-3 or TRBV12-4 to TRBJ2-7; D is perhaps TRBD2 (5 bases). The CDR3 sequence is 14 residues long. V gave up 1 base and J gave up 5 bases, with 12 bases separating them. The CDR3 loop reads CASSLVATRNEQYF. In DNA, the CDR3 is TGTGCCAGCAGTTTAGTAGCGACCCGGAACGAGCAGTACTTC.

The V and J genes are TRBV4-1 and TRBJ2-2; tentatively, D is TRBD1 (5 bases). The CDR3 spans 17 residues. V lost 0 bases, J lost 0 bases, and 11 bases lay in between. The germline CDR1 and CDR2 sequences are MGHRA and YSYEKL. CDR3 sequence (DNA): TGCGCCAGCAGCCAAGATGTAGACAGCGCGAACACCGGGGAGCTGTTTTTT. Protein product: CASSQDVDSANTGELFF.

This clonotype was counted between two and nine times. The CDR3 nucleotides read TGTGCCAGCAGCTCGGGGACTAGCGGGAGTAAGCAGTACTTC. This encodes CASSSGTSGSKQYF. The V and J genes are TRBV7-9 and TRBJ2-7, with TRBD2 matching over 14 bases. J gave up 8 bases and V 4 bases, and 4 bases lay outside the gene matches. Looked up from germline, CDR1 is SEHNR and CDR2 is FQNEAQ (reference sequence). The length of the CDR3 is 14 residues.

The genes are TRBV6-1 and TRBJ2-7; TRBD1 is a possible D gene (6 bases). There are 14 residues in the CDR3. CDR1 and CDR2 (germline): MNHNS, SASEGT. Trimming took 6 bases from V and 4 from J, leaving 16 bases between them. CDR3 residues: CASSRGAPGYEQYF. CDR3 coding DNA: TGTGCCAGCAGCAGGGGCGCCCCCGGGTACGAGCAGTACTTC.

This clonotype appeared a few times. The chain is built from TRBV12-3 or TRBV12-4 and TRBJ1-4, with D tentatively TRBD1 (5 bases). The germline V and J ends were trimmed by 2 bases and 5 bases, with 9 bases remaining between them. The CDR3 has 14 amino acids. For the CDR3, the DNA is TGTGCCAGCAGTTTACAATCAGGGAATGAAAAACTGTTTTTT. Protein product: CASSLQSGNEKLFF.

As regards this clonotype: This sequence may be a read error, since a much larger clone differs from it by one base. The V and J genes are TRBV3-1 and TRBJ2-5; 7 bases fit TRBD2. Per the germline V gene, CDR1 is LGHDT and CDR2 is YNNKEL (reference sequence). V lost 5 bases and J lost 11; bases outside the gene matches: 8. This CDR3 is 12 amino acids long. CDR3 loop: CASSETSLPQYF. DNA for the CDR3: TGTGCCAGCAGCGAGACTAGCCTCCCTCAGTACTTC.

This clonotype was observed a handful of times. The chain recombines TRBV19 with TRBJ2-7; TRBD1 might be the D (6 bases). Between the trimmed V and J ends, which lost 1 base and 4 bases, there was a span of 14 bases. In germline, CDR1 is LNHDA, CDR2 SQIVND (reference sequence). This CDR3 has 15 amino acids. The DNA for the CDR3 is TGTGCCAGTAGTATAGGTAACATGGGGGCTTACGAGCAGTACTTC. Protein sequence: CASSIGNMGAYEQYF.

V is TRBV29-1 and J is TRBJ2-1; 8 nucleotides line up with TRBD2. With V trimmed by 8 bases and J by 1 base, 13 bases remained unmatched. Germline V CDR1 and CDR2: SQVTM, ANQGSEA. The CDR3 is 16 residues long. CDR3 in amino acids: CSTSAGSGDSYNEQFF. The CDR3 coding sequence is TGCAGCACATCGGCTGGTAGCGGGGATTCCTACAATGAGCAGTTCTTC.

This clonotype was detected many times. The J gene is TRBJ2-1, the V gene TRBV3-1; D remains ambiguous. Between the trimmed V and J ends, which lost 1 base and 10 bases, there was a span of 5 bases. This CDR3 has 11 amino acids. The V gene's germline CDR1 is LGHDT and CDR2 YNNKEL (reference sequence). CDR3 protein: CASSQVEEQFF. CDR3 sequence (DNA): TGTGCCAGCAGCCAAGTGGAAGAGCAGTTCTTC.

The gene calls are TRBV7-9 and TRBJ1-1; TRBD1 is a possible D gene (5 bases). Germline CDR1 SEHNR, CDR2 FQNEAQ (reference sequence). The CDR3 sequence is 14 residues long. The V end was cut by 0 bases, the J end by 7 bases, with 12 bases between. The CDR3 spells CASSLAGHQIEAFF. The CDR3 nucleotides are TGTGCCAGCAGCTTAGCTGGACACCAGATTGAAGCTTTCTTT.

The chain recombines TRBV4-1 with TRBJ1-2; D is undetermined. CDR3 length: 16 residues. CDR1 and CDR2 from the germline V gene are MGHRA and YSYEKL. Trimming removed 1 base from V and 3 bases from J, with 15 bases in between. This CDR3 is CASSQAEREVDYGYTF. CDR3 nucleotides: TGCGCCAGCAGCCAAGCGGAAAGAGAGGTCGACTATGGCTACACCTTC.

This chain connects TRBV12-3 or TRBV12-4 to TRBJ2-1; 8 nucleotides line up with TRBD2. Trimming took 6 bases from V and 4 from J; bases not matched to a gene: 5. This CDR3 has 14 residues. The CDR3 sequence: CASSLSGKYNEQFF. CDR3 in DNA: TGTGCCAGCAGCCTTAGCGGGAAATACAATGAGCAGTTCTTC.

In its sample, this clonotype was seen many times. This chain connects TRBV28 to TRBJ2-1; 10 bases align to TRBD2. Trimming took 7 bases from V and 7 from J; bases not matched to a gene: 19. There are 18 residues in the CDR3. Germline-derived CDR1 and CDR2 are MDHEN and SYDVKM. In nucleotides, the CDR3 is TGTGCCAGCACCACCAGCGGGAGGGCGAGATTAAGGTGGAATGAGCAGTTCTTC. Amino acids: CASTTSGRARLRWNEQFF.

V is TRBV7-2 and J is TRBJ1-6, with TRBD1 identical over 9 bases. Trimming removed 1 base from V and 8 bases from J; junction bases left unmatched: 9. Looked up from germline, CDR1 is SGHTA and CDR2 is FQGNSA. The CDR3 is 17 amino acids. CDR3 in amino acids: CASSLGMGQGLHSPLHF. CDR3 DNA: TGTGCCAGCAGCTTAGGAATGGGACAGGGTTTGCATTCACCCCTCCACTTT. Using reference TRBV7-2 and TRBJ1-6 for the parts outside the CDR3, the full variable domain is GAGVSQSPSNKVTEKGKDVELRCDPISGHTALYWYRQSLGQGLEFLIYFQGNSAPDKSGLPSDRFSAERTGGSVSTLTIQRTQQEDSAVYLCASSLGMGQGLHSPLHFGNGTRLTVT.

The chain couples TRBV27 to TRBJ1-4, with no clear D. Germline assignment: CDR1 MNHEY and CDR2 SMNVEV (reference sequence). The CDR3 has 17 residues. Trimming cost V 7 bases and J 0 bases, with 18 bases left between them. This chain's CDR3 is CASTTYAVAATNEKLFF. The CDR3 bases are TGTGCCAGCACCACCTACGCGGTGGCAGCAACTAATGAAAAACTGTTTTTT. The whole variable domain, remainder taken from reference TRBV27 and TRBJ1-4, is EAQVTQNPRYLITVTGKKLTVTCSQNMNHEYMSWYRQDPGLGLRQIYYSMNVEVTDKGDVPEGYKVSRKEKRNFPLILESPSPNQTSLYFCASTTYAVAATNEKLFFGSGTQLSVL.

The rearrangement links TRBV30 to TRBJ2-7; perhaps D is TRBD1 or TRBD2 (5 bases each). Germline CDR1 is GTSNPN and CDR2 is SVGIG (reference sequence). This CDR3 is 12 amino acids long. V was clipped by 3 bases and J by 3 bases, with 9 bases between them. The CDR3 region is CAWRGGGYEQYF. CDR3 DNA: TGTGCCTGGAGAGGTGGGGGCTACGAGCAGTACTTC.

The rearrangement joins TRBV20-1 to TRBJ2-2, with D perhaps TRBD1 (6 bases). The germline gives CDR1 DFQATT, CDR2 SNEGSKA (reference sequence). Trimming cost V 0 bases and J 6 bases, with 14 bases left between them. The CDR3 is made up of 15 amino acids. The CDR3 coding sequence is TGCAGTGCTAGAGATCTGGGGGCTACAGCCGGGGAGCTGTTTTTT. Its translation: CSARDLGATAGELFF.